This TCR beta chain was retrieved from a study of T cell repertoires in cytomegalovirus infection. Study details: TCR beta signatures that were public indicated CMV infection and matching HLA type.

Study-wide points: The ex vivo response was dominated by HLA-C-restricted CMV-specific TCR beta clonotypes. The study identified carriers of CMV plus the relevant HLA from cumulative public TCR beta family frequency.

Trimming cost V 5 bases and J 0 bases; bases outside gene matches: 10. The CDR3 is 15 residues long. Germline CDR1 reads DFQATT; CDR2 reads SNEGSKA (reference sequence). As regards this clonotype: Its antigen is unknown.

In TCRdb, the reads were re-called with MiXCR into one record per CDR3 protein. The table has about 300,000 distinct CDR3 sequences, 20% to 30% seen once. The sequenced sample consisted of PBMCs. The chain joins TRBV20-1 to TRBJ2-7; 7 bases align to TRBD1. The clonotype comes from a human donor in good health (CMV status not recorded). Some clones in this sample may be carry-over from other donors' samples. Written as DNA, the CDR3 is TGCAGTGCTCTCAGGGGGACGGCAAGCTCCTACGAGCAGTACTTC. Protein sequence: CSALRGTASSYEQYF.